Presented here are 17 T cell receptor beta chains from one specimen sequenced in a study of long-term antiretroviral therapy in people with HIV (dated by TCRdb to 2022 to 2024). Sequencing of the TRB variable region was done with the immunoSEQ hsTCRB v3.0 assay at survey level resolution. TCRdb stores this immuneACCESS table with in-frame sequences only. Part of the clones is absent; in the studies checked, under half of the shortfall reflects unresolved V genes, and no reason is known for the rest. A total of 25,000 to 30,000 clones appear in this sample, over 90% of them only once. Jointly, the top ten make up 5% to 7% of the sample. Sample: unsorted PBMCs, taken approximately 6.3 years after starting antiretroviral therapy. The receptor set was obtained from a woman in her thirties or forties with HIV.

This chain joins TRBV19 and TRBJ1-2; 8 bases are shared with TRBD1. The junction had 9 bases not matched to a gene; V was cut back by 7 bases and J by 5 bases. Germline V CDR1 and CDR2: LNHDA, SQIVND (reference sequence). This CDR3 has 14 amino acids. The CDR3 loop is CASNPGQGGYGYTF. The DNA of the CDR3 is TGTGCCAGTAATCCTGGACAGGGCGGGTATGGCTACACCTTC.

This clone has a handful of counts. The CDR3 loop reads CAWSRGVTGNTIYF. The CDR3 coding sequence is TGTGCCTGGAGTCGCGGAGTAACTGGAAACACCATATATTTT. The chain uses TRBV30 and TRBJ1-3, with unresolved D. The CDR3 runs to 14 residues. Germline CDR1 GTSNPN, CDR2 SVGIG (reference sequence). V gave up 2 bases and J gave up 2 bases, with 10 bases separating them.

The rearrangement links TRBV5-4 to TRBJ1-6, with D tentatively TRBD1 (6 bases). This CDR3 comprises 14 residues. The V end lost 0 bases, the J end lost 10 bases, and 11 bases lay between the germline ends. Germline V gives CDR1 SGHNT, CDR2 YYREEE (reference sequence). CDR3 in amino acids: CASSLDREKSPLHF. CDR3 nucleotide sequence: TGTGCCAGCAGCTTGGACAGGGAAAAATCACCCCTCCACTTT.

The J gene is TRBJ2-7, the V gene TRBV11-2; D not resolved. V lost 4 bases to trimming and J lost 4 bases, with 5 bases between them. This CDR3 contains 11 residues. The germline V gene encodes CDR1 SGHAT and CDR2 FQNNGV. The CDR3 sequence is CASSSRYEQYF. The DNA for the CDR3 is TGTGCCAGCAGCTCCAGGTACGAGCAGTACTTC.

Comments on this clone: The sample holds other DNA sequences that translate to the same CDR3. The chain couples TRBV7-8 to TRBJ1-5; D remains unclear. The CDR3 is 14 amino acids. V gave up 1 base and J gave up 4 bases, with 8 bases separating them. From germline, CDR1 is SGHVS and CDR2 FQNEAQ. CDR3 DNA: TGTGCCAGCAGCTTAGAAAACGGGAATCAGCCCCAGCATTTT. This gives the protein CASSLENGNQPQHF. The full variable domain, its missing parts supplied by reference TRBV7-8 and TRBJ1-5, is GAGVSQSPRYKVAKRGQDVALRCDPISGHVSLFWYQQALGQGPEFLTYFQNEAQLDKSGLPSDRFFAERPEGSVSTLKIQRTQQEDSAVYLCASSLENGNQPQHFGDGTRLSIL.

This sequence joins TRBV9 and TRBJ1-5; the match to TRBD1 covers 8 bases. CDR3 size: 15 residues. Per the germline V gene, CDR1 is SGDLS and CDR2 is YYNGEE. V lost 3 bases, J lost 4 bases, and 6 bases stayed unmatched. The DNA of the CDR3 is TGTGCCAGCAGCGCCCGGACAGGGCCTAATCAGCCCCAGCATTTT. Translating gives CASSARTGPNQPQHF.

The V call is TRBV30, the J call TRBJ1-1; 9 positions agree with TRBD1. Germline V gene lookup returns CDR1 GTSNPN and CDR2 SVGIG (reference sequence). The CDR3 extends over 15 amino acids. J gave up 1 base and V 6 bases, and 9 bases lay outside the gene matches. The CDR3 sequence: CACTSPGQGNTEAFF. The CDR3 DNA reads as TGTGCCTGTACCTCCCCGGGACAGGGGAACACTGAAGCTTTCTTT.

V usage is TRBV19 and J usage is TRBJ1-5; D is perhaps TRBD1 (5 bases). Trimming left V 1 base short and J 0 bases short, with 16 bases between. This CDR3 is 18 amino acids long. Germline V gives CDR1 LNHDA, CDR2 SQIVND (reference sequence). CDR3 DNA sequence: TGTGCCAGTAGTATAGGTGGGCAGGGCAAACTTAGCAATCAGCCCCAGCATTTT. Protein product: CASSIGGQGKLSNQPQHF.

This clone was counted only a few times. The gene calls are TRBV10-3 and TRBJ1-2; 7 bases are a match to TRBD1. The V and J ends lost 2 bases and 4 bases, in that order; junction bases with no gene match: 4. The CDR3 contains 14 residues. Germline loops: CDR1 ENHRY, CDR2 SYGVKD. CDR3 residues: CAISEAGTAYGYTF. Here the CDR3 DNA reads TGTGCCATCAGTGAGGCCGGGACAGCCTATGGCTACACCTTC.

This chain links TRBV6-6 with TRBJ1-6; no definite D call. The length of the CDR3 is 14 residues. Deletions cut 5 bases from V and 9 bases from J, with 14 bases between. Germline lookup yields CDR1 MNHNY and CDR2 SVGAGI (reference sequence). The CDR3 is CASSPERGISPLHF. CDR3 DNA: TGTGCCAGCAGTCCGGAAAGAGGAATTTCACCCCTCCACTTT.

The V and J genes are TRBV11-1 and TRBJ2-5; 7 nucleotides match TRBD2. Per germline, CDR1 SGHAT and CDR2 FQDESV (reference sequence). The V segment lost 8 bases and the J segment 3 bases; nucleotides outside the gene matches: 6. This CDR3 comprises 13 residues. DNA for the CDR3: TGTGCCAGCTCGAGTCTAGCGGAAGAGACCCAGTACTTC. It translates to CASSSLAEETQYF.

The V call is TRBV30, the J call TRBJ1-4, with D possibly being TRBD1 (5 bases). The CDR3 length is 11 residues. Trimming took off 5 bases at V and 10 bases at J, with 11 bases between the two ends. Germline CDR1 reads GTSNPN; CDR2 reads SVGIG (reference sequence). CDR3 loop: CAWAGFSKLFF. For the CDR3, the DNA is TGTGCCTGGGCAGGGTTTTCAAAACTGTTTTTT. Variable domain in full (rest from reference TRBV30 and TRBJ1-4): SQTIHQWPATLVQPVGSPLSLECTVEGTSNPNLYWYRQAAGRGLQLLFYSVGIGQISSEVPQNLSASRPQDRQFILSSKKLLLSDSGFYLCAWAGFSKLFFGSGTQLSVL.

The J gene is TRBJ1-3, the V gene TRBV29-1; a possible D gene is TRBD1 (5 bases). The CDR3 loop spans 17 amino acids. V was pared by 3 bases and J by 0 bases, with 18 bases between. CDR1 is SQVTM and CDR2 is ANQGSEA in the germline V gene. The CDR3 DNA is TGCAGCGTTGACCCTACCCCCACGACAGACTCTGGAAACACCATATATTTT. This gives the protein CSVDPTPTTDSGNTIYF.

The CDR3 spells CASSGPRGVHEQYF. CDR3 sequence (DNA): TGTGCCAGCAGTGGCCCTAGGGGTGTCCACGAGCAGTACTTC. This chain joins TRBV2 and TRBJ2-7; D is possibly TRBD1 (5 bases). CDR1 is SNHLY and CDR2 is FYNNEI in the germline V gene. Trimming took off 4 bases at V and 5 bases at J, with 15 bases between the two ends. The CDR3 is 14 amino acids. Full variable domain (outside the CDR3, taken from reference TRBV2 and TRBJ2-7): EPEVTQTPSHQVTQMGQEVILRCVPISNHLYFYWYRQILGQKVEFLVSFYNNEISEKSEIFDDQFSVERPDGSNFTLKIRSTKLEDSAMYFCASSGPRGVHEQYFGPGTRLTVT.

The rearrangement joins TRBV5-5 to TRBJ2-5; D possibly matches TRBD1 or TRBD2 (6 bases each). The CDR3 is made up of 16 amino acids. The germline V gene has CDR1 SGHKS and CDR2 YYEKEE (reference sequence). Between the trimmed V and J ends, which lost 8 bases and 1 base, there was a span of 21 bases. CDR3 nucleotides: TGTGCCAGTCAGCAGACGCCGGGGGCCGCCCAAGAGACCCAGTACTTC. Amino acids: CASQQTPGAAQETQYF.

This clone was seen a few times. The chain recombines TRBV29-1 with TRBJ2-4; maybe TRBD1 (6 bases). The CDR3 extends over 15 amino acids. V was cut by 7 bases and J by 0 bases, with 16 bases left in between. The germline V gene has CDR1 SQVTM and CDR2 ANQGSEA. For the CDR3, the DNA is TGCAGCGCCCGACAGGCGACCCTAGCCAAAAACATTCAGTACTTC. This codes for CSARQATLAKNIQYF.

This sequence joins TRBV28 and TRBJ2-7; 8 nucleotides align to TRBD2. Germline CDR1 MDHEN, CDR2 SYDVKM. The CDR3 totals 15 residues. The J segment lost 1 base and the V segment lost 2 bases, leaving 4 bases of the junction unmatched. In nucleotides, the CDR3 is TGTGCCAGCAGTTTAACGGGAGGGGCTTCCTACGAGCAGTACTTC. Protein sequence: CASSLTGGASYEQYF. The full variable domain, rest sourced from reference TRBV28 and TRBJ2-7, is DVKVTQSSRYLVKRTGEKVFLECVQDMDHENMFWYRQDPGLGLRLIYFSYDVKMKEKGDIPEGYSVSREKKERFSLILESASTNQTSMYLCASSLTGGASYEQYFGPGTRLTVT.